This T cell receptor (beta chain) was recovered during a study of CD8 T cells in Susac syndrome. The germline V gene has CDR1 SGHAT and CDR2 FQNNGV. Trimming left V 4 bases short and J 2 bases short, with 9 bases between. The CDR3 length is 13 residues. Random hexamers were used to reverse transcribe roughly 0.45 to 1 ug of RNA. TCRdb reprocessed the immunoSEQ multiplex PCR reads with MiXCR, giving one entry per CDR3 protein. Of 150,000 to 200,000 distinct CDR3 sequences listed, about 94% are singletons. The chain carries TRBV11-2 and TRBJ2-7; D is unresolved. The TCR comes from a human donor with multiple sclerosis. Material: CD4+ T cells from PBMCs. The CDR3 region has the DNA TGTGCCAGCAGCTCCAATCAAGCCTACGAGCAGTACTTC. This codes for CASSSNQAYEQYF.